This T cell receptor (beta chain) was sequenced during a study of cytomegalovirus exposure and HLA in healthy donors. The CDR3 contains 15 residues. Between the trimmed V and J ends, which lost 4 bases and 5 bases, there was a span of 15 bases. Germline V gives CDR1 MNHNS, CDR2 SASEGT. PCR was performed using 60 Vbeta and 13 Jbeta primers. Here immunoSEQ multiplex PCR was the method, and the copy in TCRdb shows in-frame clones only, minus some. The table records about 180,000 clones, roughly 88% of them present only once. The sample consisted of PBMCs. This TCR came from a girl aged 2 to 9 in good health and CMV-seropositive. The chain links TRBV6-1 to TRBJ1-3; D ambiguous. The CDR3 sequence is CASSGPLLERNTIYF. CDR3 in DNA: TGTGCCAGCAGTGGGCCGCTCCTAGAAAGAAACACCATATATTTT.